The clone carrying this T cell receptor beta chain has a single count. These data originate in a study of CD8 T cells in Susac syndrome. CDR1 is SGHVS and CDR2 is FQNEAQ in the germline V gene. The junction had 11 bases not matched to a gene; V was cut back by 5 bases and J by 2 bases. This CDR3 has 19 amino acids. Healthy donors matched for age and sex were used as controls. Random hexamers were used to reverse transcribe roughly 0.5 to 1 ug of RNA. The authors amplified TCR beta CDR3 across 54 Vbeta and 13 Jbeta using immunoSEQ multiplex PCR. TCRdb reprocessed the immunoSEQ multiplex PCR reads via MiXCR and lists one record per CDR3 protein. Here the sample spans about 29,000 distinct CDR3 sequences, roughly 94% being singletons.

This clonotype was obtained from a human donor in good health. This chain connects TRBV7-8 to TRBJ2-1; 14 bases agree with TRBD2. The sequenced sample consisted of CD8+ T cells from PBMCs. The CDR3 protein is CASSLRLAGGPSPYNEQFF. CDR3 sequence (DNA): TGTGCCAGCAGCCTCCGACTAGCGGGGGGGCCAAGCCCCTACAATGAGCAGTTCTTC.